These 9 T cell receptor beta chains were all obtained from the same sample, sequenced in a study of T cells in Graves' hyperthyroidism and ophthalmopathy. RNA transcripts served as the template for amplifying TCR beta CDR3 regions. TCR CDR3 regions were first amplified by RT-PCR with HTBI primers. TCRdb re-derived calls from the multiplex PCR reads in MiXCR, one entry per CDR3 protein. The sample holds approximately 380,000 distinct CDR3 sequences, over 15% seen once. Specimen: blood. The receptor set was obtained from a woman aged 18-29 years with Graves' hyperthyroidism.

This clonotype has only a few counts. The rearrangement links TRBV4-1 to TRBJ1-3, with 9 nucleotides matching TRBD1. V shed 6 bases and J 7 bases; nucleotides not matched to a gene: 13. The CDR3 loop spans 16 amino acids. CDR1 and CDR2 (germline): MGHRA, YSYEKL. The CDR3 DNA reads as TGCGCCAGCAGTAGCAACGACAGGGGGGGTATGAACACCATATATTTT. Protein: CASSSNDRGGMNTIYF.

This clonotype was seen ten or more times. The gene calls are TRBV7-3 and TRBJ2-5; unclear D gene. Trimming took 0 bases from V and 2 from J, leaving 7 bases between them. Germline CDR1 is SGHTA and CDR2 is FQGTGA. The CDR3 has 14 residues. CDR3 loop: CASSLTAGQETQYF. The CDR3 DNA is TGTGCCAGCAGCTTAACGGCAGGACAAGAGACCCAGTACTTC.

This clonotype came up many times. V and J are TRBV18 and TRBJ2-7; tentative D call: TRBD1 (6 bases). The V gene lost 2 bases and the J gene lost 3 bases, with 14 bases spanning the gap. Germline V lookup: CDR1 KGHSH, CDR2 LQKENI. The CDR3 consists of 15 residues. The CDR3 region is CASSPGLGTIYEQYF. Here the CDR3 DNA reads TGTGCCAGCTCACCAGGATTAGGGACAATCTACGAGCAGTACTTC.

This chain uses TRBV6-2 or TRBV6-3 with TRBJ1-1, with 8 positions matching TRBD1. This CDR3 comprises 18 residues. V shed 3 bases, J shed 7 bases, and the junction held 19 bases outside the gene matches. The germline V gene encodes CDR1 MNHEY and CDR2 SVGEGT. For the CDR3, the DNA is TGTGCCAGCAGTTATCATGTCCCGGGACAGGCGGTGGGAGGTGAAGCTTTCTTT. Translated: CASSYHVPGQAVGGEAFF.

This clonotype has a count of ten or more. This chain connects TRBV2 to TRBJ1-2, with D unclear. The germline V gene encodes CDR1 SNHLY and CDR2 FYNNEI. The CDR3 is made up of 15 amino acids. Deletions cut 0 bases from V and 5 bases from J, with 13 bases between. The CDR3 region is CASSEARGGLYGYTF. The CDR3 bases are TGTGCCAGCAGTGAAGCGCGGGGTGGCCTTTATGGCTACACCTTC.

The CDR3 sequence: CASSVAQETQYF. CDR3 bases: TGTGCCAGCAGCGTAGCTCAAGAGACCCAGTACTTC. The chain has TRBV9 and TRBJ2-5, with D unresolved. Germline CDR1 and CDR2: SGDLS and YYNGEE. The CDR3 sequence is 12 residues long. Trimming removed 0 bases from V and 2 bases from J, with 2 bases in between.

This clonotype occurred many times. The chain carries TRBV27 and TRBJ2-7; a weak D match, TRBD2 (6 bases). The CDR3 runs 16 residues. V was pared by 4 bases and J by 4 bases, with 20 bases between. Germline V CDR1 and CDR2: MNHEY, SMNVEV (reference sequence). CDR3 region: CASSSASRDGTYEQYF. The CDR3 bases are TGTGCCAGCAGTTCCGCTTCCCGGGACGGGACTTACGAGCAGTACTTC.

This clonotype was seen repeatedly, ten times or more. The chain employs TRBV25-1 and TRBJ2-7; 8 nucleotides align to TRBD1. The germline gives CDR1 MGHDK, CDR2 SYGVNS. Losses at the gene ends were 3 bases for V and 3 bases for J; bases not matched to a gene: 7. This CDR3 is built from 15 residues. CDR3 sequence (DNA): TGTGCCAGCAGTGACCAGACAGGGGAAAGCTACGAGCAGTACTTC. Amino acid sequence: CASSDQTGESYEQYF.

This clonotype was counted ten times or more. CDR3 bases: TGTGCCACCAGTGGCAGGGAGGACTATGGCTACACCTTC. Amino acid sequence: CATSGREDYGYTF. The chain joins TRBV24-1 to TRBJ1-2; perhaps TRBD1 as D (5 bases). The V end was cut by 5 bases, the J end by 3 bases, with 9 bases between. CDR1 and CDR2 from the germline V gene are KGHDR and SFDVKD. The CDR3 loop spans 13 amino acids.